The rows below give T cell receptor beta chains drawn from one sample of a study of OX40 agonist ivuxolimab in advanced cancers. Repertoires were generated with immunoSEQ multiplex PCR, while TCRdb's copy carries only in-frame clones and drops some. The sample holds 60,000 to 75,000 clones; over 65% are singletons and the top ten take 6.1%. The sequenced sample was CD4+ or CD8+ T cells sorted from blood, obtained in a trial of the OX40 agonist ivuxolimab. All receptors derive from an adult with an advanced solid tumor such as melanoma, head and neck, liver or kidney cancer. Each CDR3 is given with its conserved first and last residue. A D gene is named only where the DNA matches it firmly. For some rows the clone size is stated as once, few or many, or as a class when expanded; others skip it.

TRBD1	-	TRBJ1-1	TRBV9	CASSPGGTGEAEAFF	TGTGCCAGCAGCCCCGGTGGGACAGGGGAGGCTGAAGCTTTCTTT
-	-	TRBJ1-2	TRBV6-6	CASREDGSKASYTF	TGTGCCAGCAGGGAGGACGGGAGCAAGGCTAGCTACACCTTC
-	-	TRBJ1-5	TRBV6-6	CASSYSLGKNQPQHF	TGTGCCAGCAGTTACTCTCTAGGGAAAAATCAGCCCCAGCATTTT
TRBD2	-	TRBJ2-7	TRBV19	CASSITWEGHGEQYF	TGTGCCAGTAGTATAACGTGGGAGGGTCATGGCGAGCAGTACTTC
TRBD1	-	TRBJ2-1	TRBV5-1	CASSAQGASYNEQFF	TGCGCCAGCAGCGCACAGGGGGCGAGCTACAATGAGCAGTTCTTC
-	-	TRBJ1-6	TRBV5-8	CASSSGVLEPYNSPLHF	TGTGCCAGCAGCTCCGGGGTTCTGGAGCCCTATAATTCACCCCTCCACTTT
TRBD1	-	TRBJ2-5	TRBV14	CASSQIWDRGLGTQYF	TGTGCCAGCAGCCAAATCTGGGACAGGGGGCTCGGGACCCAGTACTTC
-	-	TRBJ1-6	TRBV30	CAWSGYNSPLHF	TGTGCCTGGAGTGGATATAATTCACCCCTCCACTTT
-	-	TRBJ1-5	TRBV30	CAWSSGAEQPQHF	TGTGCCTGGAGTTCAGGGGCCGAACAGCCCCAGCATTTT
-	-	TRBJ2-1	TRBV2	CASRGVGDEQFF	TGTGCCAGCAGGGGAGTGGGAGATGAGCAGTTCTTC
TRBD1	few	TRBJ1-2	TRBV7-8	CASSARTGANYGYTF	TGTGCCAGCAGCGCGCGGACAGGGGCGAACTATGGCTACACCTTC
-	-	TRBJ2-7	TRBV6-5	CASSYSASQGRHEQYF	TGTGCCAGCAGTTACTCTGCATCGCAGGGGAGACACGAGCAGTACTTC
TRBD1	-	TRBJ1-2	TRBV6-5	CASTRDRGHGYTF	TGTGCCAGTACCCGGGACAGGGGGCACGGCTACACCTTC
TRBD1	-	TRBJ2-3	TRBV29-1	CSHWDSLQFTQYF	TGCAGCCACTGGGACAGCCTACAATTTACGCAGTATTTT
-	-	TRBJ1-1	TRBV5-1	CASSLVRPTSTEAFF	TGCGCCAGCAGCTTGGTCAGACCCACCAGCACTGAAGCTTTCTTT